This T cell receptor beta chain was recorded in a study of molecular identifiers for immune sequencing clone quantification. Study-wide points: The study found clones above 20 RNA copies held over 98% of effector molecules and under 1% in naive cells.

The sorting of naive CD8 T cells used the CD8+CD4-CCR7+CD45RA+ phenotype. At least ten counts were recorded for this clonotype. Its target is not known. As previously described, bulk TCR libraries were made using listed TCR primers. TCRdb re-derived calls from the PCR reads in MiXCR, one entry per CDR3 protein. The profile shows approximately 320,000 distinct CDR3 sequences, roughly 24% of them singletons. The germline CDR1 and CDR2 sequences are MNHEY and SMNVEV (reference sequence). V lost 2 bases and J lost 0, with 8 bases in between. The CDR3 is 14 residues long. Source material: naive CD8+ T cells from blood, with Jurkat cell RNA spiked in. Documented subset: FACS-sorted CD8+CD4-CCR7+CD45RA+ naive T cells. The rearrangement links TRBV27 to TRBJ2-7; either TRBD1 or TRBD2 may supply D (6 bases each). This clonotype was obtained from a human donor in good health. Some libraries in this study had Jurkat cell RNA spiked in. As DNA, the CDR3 is TGTGCCAGCAGTTTAAGGGGGGCCTCCTACGAGCAGTACTTC. Translation gives CASSLRGASYEQYF.